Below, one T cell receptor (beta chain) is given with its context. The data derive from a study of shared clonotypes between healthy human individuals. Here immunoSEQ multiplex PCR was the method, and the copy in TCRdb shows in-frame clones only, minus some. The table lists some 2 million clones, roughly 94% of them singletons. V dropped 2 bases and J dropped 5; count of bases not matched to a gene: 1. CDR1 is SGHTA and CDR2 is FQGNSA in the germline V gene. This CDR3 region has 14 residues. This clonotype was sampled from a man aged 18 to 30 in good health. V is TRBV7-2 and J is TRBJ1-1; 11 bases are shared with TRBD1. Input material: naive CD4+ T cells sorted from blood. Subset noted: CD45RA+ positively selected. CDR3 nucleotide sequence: TGTGCCAGCAGCTTACGGGACAGGGGGACTGAAGCTTTCTTT. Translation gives CASSLRDRGTEAFF.